Below, 14 T cell receptor beta chains from the same sample are listed, as sequenced in a study of cytotoxic CD8 clonotypes in ibrutinib-treated CLL. Method: immunoSEQ multiplex PCR; TCRdb's copy keeps in-frame clones and lacks some. The table shows 65,000 to 95,000 clones, with roughly 86% occurring only once. The sequencing used PBMCs, collected before ibrutinib treatment. The receptors here all came from a human donor with chronic lymphocytic leukemia.

This chain uses TRBV7-6 with TRBJ1-2; TRBD1 matches 9 bases. Germline V gene data show CDR1 as SGHVS and CDR2 as FNYEAQ. The CDR3 spans 15 residues. V was pared by 5 bases and J by 4 bases, with 8 bases of the junction left unmatched. CDR3 coding DNA: TGTGCCAGCAGCCTGACGCTGACAGGGGGCTATGGCTACACCTTC. Encoded protein: CASSLTLTGGYGYTF.

The V and J genes are TRBV11-2 and TRBJ2-7, with D uncertain. V was clipped by 1 base and J by 5 bases, with 3 bases between them. This CDR3 contains 11 residues. In germline, CDR1 is SGHAT, CDR2 FQNNGV. The CDR3 sequence is CASSLVHEQYF. The CDR3 DNA is TGTGCCAGCAGCTTAGTCCACGAGCAGTACTTC.

The chain joins TRBV6-5 to TRBJ2-7; tentatively, D is TRBD1 or TRBD2 (5 bases each). Trimming cost V 0 bases and J 5 bases, with 11 bases left between them. This CDR3 spans 14 amino acids. Per germline, CDR1 MNHEY and CDR2 SVGAGI. This CDR3 is CASSYSRGTHEQYF. CDR3 DNA: TGTGCCAGCAGTTACTCGAGAGGGACCCACGAGCAGTACTTC.

The CDR3 DNA follows: TGTGCCAGCAGCGCCCTAATGGGGACCTACAATGAGCAGTTCTTC. Translation: CASSALMGTYNEQFF. V usage is TRBV9 and J usage is TRBJ2-1; D gene unclear. V lost 3 bases and J 2 bases, leaving 12 bases between the germline ends. The CDR3 is 15 amino acids. The germline V gene has CDR1 SGDLS and CDR2 YYNGEE. The full variable domain, with the rest looked up from reference TRBV9 and TRBJ2-1, is DSGVTQTPKHLITATGQRVTLRCSPRSGDLSVYWYQQSLDQGLQFLIQYYNGEERAKGNILERFSAQQFPDLHSELNLSSLELGDSALYFCASSALMGTYNEQFFGPGTRLTVL.

The rearrangement joins TRBV11-2 to TRBJ2-7, with D hard to call. Per the germline V gene, CDR1 is SGHAT and CDR2 is FQNNGV. V lost 1 base and J 5 bases, leaving 3 bases between the germline ends. The CDR3 loop spans 11 amino acids. CDR3 in DNA: TGTGCCAGCAGCTTAGCAAACGAGCAGTACTTC. This sequence encodes CASSLANEQYF.

This sequence joins TRBV7-2 and TRBJ2-1, with D hard to call. CDR3 size: 13 residues. The germline gives CDR1 SGHTA, CDR2 FQGNSA. Trimming removed 1 base from V and 5 bases from J, with 6 bases in between. The CDR3 DNA reads TGTGCCAGCAGCTTAGAGGCAAACAATGAGCAGTTCTTC. This gives the protein CASSLEANNEQFF.

This rearrangement joins TRBV4-3 to TRBJ2-2, with D perhaps TRBD2 (6 bases). From germline, CDR1 is LGHNA and CDR2 YSLEER. This CDR3 spans 15 amino acids. V was trimmed by 3 bases and J by 6 bases, leaving 14 bases between them. CDR3 coding DNA: TGCGCCAGCAGCCAGGGAGGACGGGATCCCGGGGAGCTGTTTTTT. Encoded protein: CASSQGGRDPGELFF.

This sequence joins TRBV29-1 and TRBJ2-2, with 9 positions matching TRBD1. J was trimmed by 6 bases and V by 6 bases; bases with no gene match: 14. Per germline, CDR1 SQVTM and CDR2 ANQGSEA. The CDR3 sequence is 16 residues long. CDR3 sequence: CSVETKTGGIAGELFF. The CDR3 DNA sequence: TGCAGCGTAGAGACTAAAACAGGGGGCATCGCCGGGGAGCTGTTTTTT.

The chain joins TRBV4-1 to TRBJ2-3; TRBD1 might be the D (6 bases). V was clipped by 2 bases and J by 2 bases, with 17 bases between them. The CDR3 spans 17 residues. CDR1 is MGHRA and CDR2 is YSYEKL in the germline V gene. Here the CDR3 reads CASSQSLDSRATDTQYF. The DNA for the CDR3 is TGCGCCAGCAGCCAAAGCTTGGACAGCCGGGCCACAGATACGCAGTATTTT.

The chain has TRBV9 and TRBJ1-4, with TRBD1 as a possible D gene (5 bases). Trimming shortened V by 0 bases and J by 5 bases, and 14 bases separated the two germline ends. Germline values: CDR1 SGDLS, CDR2 YYNGEE. The CDR3 covers 16 residues. The CDR3 sequence is CASSVGEAWDNEKLFF. The CDR3 DNA reads as TGTGCCAGCAGCGTAGGCGAGGCGTGGGACAATGAAAAACTGTTTTTT. The full variable domain, completed using reference TRBV9 and TRBJ1-4, is DSGVTQTPKHLITATGQRVTLRCSPRSGDLSVYWYQQSLDQGLQFLIQYYNGEERAKGNILERFSAQQFPDLHSELNLSSLELGDSALYFCASSVGEAWDNEKLFFGSGTQLSVL.

This clone was detected only once. V usage is TRBV5-4 and J usage is TRBJ1-1; TRBD1 aligns across 9 bases. The CDR3 is 13 amino acids. J gave up 3 bases and V 6 bases, and 3 bases lay outside the gene matches. Germline loops: CDR1 SGHNT, CDR2 YYREEE (reference sequence). This CDR3 is CASTYRGHTEAFF. In DNA form, the CDR3 reads TGTGCCAGCACCTACAGGGGGCACACTGAAGCTTTCTTT.

This clone was seen just once. The genes are TRBV5-8 and TRBJ2-3; 7 positions match TRBD1. The germline gives CDR1 SGHTS, CDR2 YDEGEE. V shed 0 bases, J shed 2 bases, and the junction held 6 bases outside the gene matches. The CDR3 extends over 16 amino acids. CDR3 sequence reads: CASSLGTGTATDTQYF. The CDR3 nucleotides are TGTGCCAGCAGCTTGGGGACCGGGACAGCCACAGATACGCAGTATTTT.

The chain has TRBV7-9 and TRBJ1-3; D is uncertain. The V end was cut by 0 bases, the J end by 0 bases, with 9 bases between. CDR1 is SEHNR, CDR2 FQNEAQ, per germline (reference sequence). The CDR3 sequence is 16 residues long. CDR3 residues: CASSLAGSSSGNTIYF. The CDR3 nucleotides read TGTGCCAGCAGCTTAGCCGGCTCAAGCTCTGGAAACACCATATATTTT.

V is TRBV15 and J is TRBJ1-4; maybe TRBD1 (6 bases). With 0 bases removed from V and 2 bases from J, the gap between germline ends came to 10 bases. The CDR3 length is 16 residues. CDR1 and CDR2 from the germline V gene are LNHNV and YYDKDF (reference sequence). The CDR3 bases are TGTGCCACCAGCAGAGAGGGGGGCAGGACTAATGAAAAACTGTTTTTT. As protein: CATSREGGRTNEKLFF.